The TCR beta chain described here comes from a study of cytomegalovirus exposure and HLA in healthy donors. This clone was seen only once. The CDR3 covers 15 residues. Germline V gives CDR1 MDHEN, CDR2 SYDVKM. Germline trimming cut 5 bases from V and 7 bases from J; bases unmatched to any gene: 7. The PCR was carried out with 60 Vbeta primers and 13 Jbeta primers. As processed by the authors: Later, an analysis found around 77 million unique TCR beta chains, and roughly 10 million of these were shared. Method: immunoSEQ multiplex PCR; TCRdb's copy keeps in-frame clones and lacks some. The DNA gave D and trimming, while V, J and clone size come from that table. This repertoire shows about 160,000 clones, 80% found once; its top ten account for approximately 1.4%.

The sequenced sample consisted of PBMCs. This TCR was recovered from a man in his thirties or forties in good health and CMV-seronegative. This chain links TRBV28 with TRBJ1-5; 11 bases agree with TRBD1. The CDR3 DNA reads TGTGCCAGCAGTATCGGACAGGGGGCAAGGCAGCCCCAGCATTTT. Encoded protein: CASSIGQGARQPQHF.